This paragraph covers one T cell receptor (beta chain) sequence. The sample belongs to a study of blood T cell repertoires in COVID-19. The assay was immunoSEQ multiplex PCR, and TCRdb's table has in-frame clones only and misses some. The sample shows approximately 280,000 clones, roughly 90% of them seen only once. The TCR originated in a man aged 40-49 years with acute or convalescent COVID-19. Sequencing was performed on peripheral blood.

CDR3 amino acids: CSVDGGAADIQYF. The CDR3 DNA follows: TGCAGCGTTGATGGAGGGGCTGCGGACATTCAGTACTTC. J is TRBJ2-4 and V is TRBV29-1, with D perhaps TRBD2 (6 bases). Germline V CDR1 and CDR2: SQVTM, ANQGSEA. This CDR3 is built from 13 residues. Trimming left V 3 bases short and J 8 bases short, with 14 bases between.